A selection of T cell receptor beta chains follows, all from one sample in a study of long-term antiretroviral therapy in people with HIV. Sequencing used immunoSEQ multiplex PCR; TCRdb keeps in-frame clones, though not all of them. The sample includes some 23,000 clones, approximately 86% of them seen just once. Sample: unsorted PBMCs, taken around 4.5 years after starting antiretroviral therapy. The receptors come from a man aged 25-45 years with HIV. Each CDR3 is given with its conserved first and last residue. The D gene is left open where the match is weak. The size field is filled for only some rows; it gives once, few, many or a size class.

V gene	clone size	D gene	J gene	CDR3 DNA	CDR3 protein
TRBV4-3	NA	TRBD1	TRBJ2-1	TGCGCCAGCAGCCAGACAGGGGTACACAATGAGCAGTTCTTC	CASSQTGVHNEQFF
TRBV5-1	NA	NA	TRBJ2-1	TGCGCCAGCAACCGGGGGAATGAGCAGTTCTTC	CASNRGNEQFF
TRBV7-2	NA	NA	TRBJ2-3	TGTGCCAGCAGCTTAAACACCCCGAGAGATACGCAGTATTTT	CASSLNTPRDTQYF
TRBV4-3	NA	NA	TRBJ2-7	TGCGCCAGCAGCCAGGACAGATTCTACGAGCAGTACTTC	CASSQDRFYEQYF
TRBV20-1	NA	NA	TRBJ2-1	TGCAGTGCTAGAAAAGTCAATGAGCAGTTCTTC	CSARKVNEQFF
TRBV9	NA	TRBD1	TRBJ1-2	TGTGCCAGCAGCGTAGCTGGGACAGGGAGGGGCTATGGCTACACCTTC	CASSVAGTGRGYGYTF
TRBV6-1	NA	NA	TRBJ1-5	TGTGCCATCGGGCGGGCCTTTGCTAGCAATCAGCCCCAGCATTTT	CAIGRAFASNQPQHF
TRBV11-2	NA	NA	TRBJ2-7	TGTGCCAGCAGCCCCTTGGACCTATCCTACGAGCAGTACTTC	CASSPLDLSYEQYF
TRBV7-9	once	NA	TRBJ2-5	TGTGCCAGCAGCTTAGCCGGGGCATCGGGAGAGCAGTACTTC	CASSLAGASGEQYF
TRBV5-6	NA	TRBD2	TRBJ2-5	TGTGCCAGCAGCCCAATTTTGCGGGAGGGCCTGAGGAAAGAGACCCAGTACTTC	CASSPILREGLRKETQYF